Below, one T cell receptor (beta chain) is given with its context. Antigen specificity is unknown. RNA totalling about 0.45 to 1 ug underwent reverse transcription with random hexamers. One entry per CDR3 protein, called by TCRdb with MiXCR from the immunoSEQ multiplex PCR reads. The table lists tens of thousands of distinct CDR3 sequences, roughly 93% of them singletons. The source of the sample is a study of CD8 T cells in Susac syndrome. At the level of the study: Patients with Susac syndrome, at blood draw, were therapy-naive, on corticosteroids, or on intravenous immunoglobulin alone. Study-wide results and caveats: It was acknowledged in the study that its TCR sequencing and HLA analysis involved a relatively small number of individuals.

Patients with Susac syndrome fulfilled recently defined diagnostic criteria for definite or probable disease. The CDR3 has 11 residues. Per the germline V gene, CDR1 is LNHDA and CDR2 is SQIVND (reference sequence). V lost 5 bases, J lost 3 bases, and 4 bases lay in between. This clonotype originated in a human donor with Susac syndrome. The sequencing input was CD4+ T cells from PBMCs. The chain couples TRBV19 to TRBJ1-2; D gene unclear. The CDR3 nucleotides read TGTGCCAGTAGTTATTACTATGGCTACACCTTC. It translates to CASSYYYGYTF.